This T cell receptor beta chain appears in the sequencing data of a study of OX40 agonist ivuxolimab in advanced cancers. Study-wide context: Each patient was given ivuxolimab into a vein every 2 weeks, at 0.01 to 10 mg/kg.

Autoimmune disease history or systemic immunosuppression was exclusionary. Libraries were prepared by immunoSEQ multiplex PCR; TCRdb keeps only in-frame clonotypes and omits some of them. The sample records around 99,000 clones, 85% to 95% being singletons. The sample in question was CD4+ or CD8+ T cells sorted from blood, obtained in a trial of the OX40 agonist ivuxolimab. This receptor was identified in an adult with an advanced solid tumor such as melanoma, head and neck, liver or kidney cancer.

CDR3 sequence reads: CASSPSSIQGWGTEAFF. The CDR3 bases are TGTGCCAGCAGCCCATCCAGCATACAGGGTTGGGGCACTGAAGCTTTCTTT. The rearrangement joins TRBV7-2 to TRBJ1-1; the D gene is possibly TRBD1 (6 bases). The CDR3 contains 17 residues. Looked up from germline, CDR1 is SGHTA and CDR2 is FQGNSA. V was shortened by 5 bases and J by 4 bases, with 23 bases between the two germline ends.